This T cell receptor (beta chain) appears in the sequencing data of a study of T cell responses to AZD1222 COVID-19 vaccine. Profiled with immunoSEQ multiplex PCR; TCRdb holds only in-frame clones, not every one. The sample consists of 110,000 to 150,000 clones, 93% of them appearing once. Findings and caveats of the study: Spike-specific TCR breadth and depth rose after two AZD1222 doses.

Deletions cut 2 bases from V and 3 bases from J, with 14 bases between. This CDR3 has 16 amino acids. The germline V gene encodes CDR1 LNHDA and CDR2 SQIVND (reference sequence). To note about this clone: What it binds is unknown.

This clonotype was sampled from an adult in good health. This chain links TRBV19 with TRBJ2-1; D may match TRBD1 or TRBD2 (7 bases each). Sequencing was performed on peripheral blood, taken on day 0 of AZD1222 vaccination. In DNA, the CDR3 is TGTGCCAGTAGTATACAGGGGGGGTCGGACTACAATGAGCAGTTCTTC. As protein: CASSIQGGSDYNEQFF.